Following are 22 T cell receptor beta chains from one sample sequenced in a study of blood T cell repertoires in COVID-19. The method was immunoSEQ multiplex PCR; TCRdb's version includes in-frame clones alone and lacks a portion of them. This table holds around 120,000 clones, almost 90% found once. Sequenced input: peripheral blood. These receptor sequences come from a woman in her 50s with active or convalescent COVID-19.

CDR3 DNA: TGTGCCAGCAGCCAGGATCCTTCTAGCGGGTTAGTCTACAATGAGCAGTTCTTC. This translates into CASSQDPSSGLVYNEQFF. V usage is TRBV3-1 (or the pseudogene TRBV3-2) and J usage is TRBJ2-1, with TRBD2 identical over 8 bases. CDR3 length: 18 amino acids. J gave up 3 bases and V 3 bases, and 13 bases lay outside the gene matches. Germline V gene sequence: CDR1 LGHDT, CDR2 YNNKEL (reference sequence).

The V gene is TRBV24-1, the J gene TRBJ2-1; TRBD1 might be the D (6 bases). V shed 5 bases and J shed 5 bases, with 12 bases lying between them. The length of the CDR3 is 14 residues. Germline CDR1 KGHDR, CDR2 SFDVKD. The CDR3 protein is CATSVSGVHNEQFF. The CDR3 DNA is TGTGCCACCAGTGTATCAGGGGTCCACAATGAGCAGTTCTTC.

This clone has a handful of counts. V gene TRBV28 combines with J gene TRBJ1-2; D possibly corresponds to TRBD1 (6 bases). The germline V gene encodes CDR1 MDHEN and CDR2 SYDVKM. The CDR3 has 11 amino acids. With 6 bases removed from V and 8 bases from J, the gap between germline ends came to 10 bases. The CDR3 sequence: CASSNRVGYTF. The DNA for the CDR3 is TGTGCCAGCAGCAACAGGGTGGGCTACACCTTC.

The J gene is TRBJ2-7, the V gene TRBV3-1 (or the pseudogene TRBV3-2), with D possibly TRBD2 on 6 matching bases. Trimming pared 1 base from V and 10 bases from J, leaving 20 bases between. Germline V lookup: CDR1 LGHDT, CDR2 YNNKEL (reference sequence). The CDR3 contains 15 residues. This chain's CDR3 is CASSQGGKAGTSQYF. In DNA, the CDR3 is TGTGCCAGCAGCCAAGGAGGGAAAGCCGGGACTTCCCAGTACTTC.

V usage is TRBV6-5 and J usage is TRBJ2-7, with a possible D match to TRBD2 (6 bases). This CDR3 is built from 13 residues. Germline values: CDR1 MNHEY, CDR2 SVGAGI. The V gene lost 6 bases and the J gene lost 3 bases, with 12 bases spanning the gap. The CDR3 DNA reads TGTGCCAGCAGGCCCGGGGGTTTCTACGAGCAGTACTTC. This sequence encodes CASRPGGFYEQYF.

Only a few counts were recorded for this clone. V usage is TRBV27 and J usage is TRBJ2-2, with 8 bases aligning to TRBD1. The CDR3 is 13 amino acids. The junction had 0 bases not matched to a gene; V was cut back by 3 bases and J by 6 bases. Germline lookup yields CDR1 MNHEY and CDR2 SMNVEV (reference sequence). CDR3 residues: CASSLTGAGELFF. CDR3 sequence (DNA): TGTGCCAGCAGTTTGACAGGGGCCGGGGAGCTGTTTTTT.

The genes are TRBV5-1 and TRBJ2-1; 9 bases line up with TRBD2. V gave up 0 bases and J gave up 5 bases; unmatched junction bases: 6. Germline CDR1 and CDR2: SGHRS and YFSETQ. The CDR3 has 16 amino acids. CDR3 in amino acids: CASSLVRLAGHNEQFF. The CDR3 DNA is TGCGCCAGCAGCTTGGTGCGTCTAGCGGGGCACAATGAGCAGTTCTTC. Supplemented by reference TRBV5-1 and TRBJ2-1, the full variable domain reads KAGVTQTPRYLIKTRGQQVTLSCSPISGHRSVSWYQQTPGQGLQFLFEYFSETQRNKGNFPGRFSGRQFSNSRSEMNVSTLELGDSALYLCASSLVRLAGHNEQFFGPGTRLTVL.

J is TRBJ1-2 and V is TRBV5-4; no firm D call. Trimming took 4 bases from V and 5 from J, leaving 12 bases between them. The CDR3 consists of 13 residues. Germline V CDR1 and CDR2: SGHNT, YYREEE (reference sequence). CDR3 sequence: CASSDEAGYGYTF. The DNA of the CDR3 is TGTGCCAGCAGCGACGAGGCCGGGTATGGCTACACCTTC.

This clone was counted once. The V call is TRBV12-3 or TRBV12-4, the J call TRBJ1-5; a weak D match, TRBD1 (6 bases). The CDR3 loop spans 13 amino acids. Deletions cut 6 bases from V and 3 bases from J, with 9 bases between. CDR3 sequence reads: CASSRQVNQPQHF. The CDR3 region has the DNA TGTGCCAGCAGCCGACAGGTCAATCAGCCCCAGCATTTT.

The chain links TRBV28 to TRBJ2-7, with 9 bases matching TRBD2. Germline V gives CDR1 MDHEN, CDR2 SYDVKM. J gave up 0 bases and V 6 bases, and 3 bases lay outside the gene matches. CDR3 size: 14 residues. The CDR3 sequence is CASRPSGNSYEQYF. CDR3 sequence (DNA): TGTGCCAGCAGGCCTAGCGGGAACTCCTACGAGCAGTACTTC.

This clone was observed a handful of times. The J gene is TRBJ1-5, the V gene TRBV7-9, with TRBD1 matching over 8 bases. There are 15 residues in the CDR3. From germline, CDR1 is SEHNR and CDR2 FQNEAQ (reference sequence). Trimming removed 5 bases from V and 2 bases from J; junction bases left unmatched: 5. The CDR3 here is CASSPQGAGNQPQHF. CDR3 sequence (DNA): TGTGCCAGCAGCCCTCAGGGGGCGGGCAATCAGCCCCAGCATTTT.

CDR3 sequence: CAWNWELDTEAFF. CDR3 DNA sequence: TGTGCCTGGAATTGGGAGTTGGACACTGAAGCTTTCTTT. This chain connects TRBV30 to TRBJ1-1; D is uncertain. Germline values: CDR1 GTSNPN, CDR2 SVGIG (reference sequence). This CDR3 contains 13 residues. Trimming removed 4 bases at V and 3 bases at J, with 12 bases between.

The chain joins TRBV3-1 (or the pseudogene TRBV3-2) to TRBJ2-4, with 9 bases matching TRBD1. Germline loops: CDR1 LGHDT, CDR2 YNNKEL (reference sequence). This CDR3 region has 19 residues. Trimming removed 2 bases from V and 2 bases from J; junction bases left unmatched: 13. The CDR3 nucleotides read TGTGCCAGCAGCCAATCGGGACAGGGATGGCGGGGGACCAAAAACATTCAGTACTTC. Translation gives CASSQSGQGWRGTKNIQYF.

As DNA, the CDR3 is TGTGCCACCAGTGATACAGGGGGAGGTAGCAGTCAGACCCAGTACTTC. Its translation: CATSDTGGGSSQTQYF. The genes are TRBV24-1 and TRBJ2-5; 8 bases align to TRBD1. CDR1 is KGHDR, CDR2 SFDVKD, per germline. With 3 bases clipped from V and 6 bases from J, the junction kept 11 bases outside the gene matches. The CDR3 is made up of 16 amino acids.

The V call is TRBV19, the J call TRBJ2-7; TRBD1 might be the D (6 bases). The ends were cut back, 2 bases at V and 5 bases at J, with 16 bases in the middle. The germline V gene has CDR1 LNHDA and CDR2 SQIVND (reference sequence). The CDR3 has 15 residues. Written as DNA, the CDR3 is TGTGCCAGTAGTATATCGGGACACACCGGGGACGAGCAGTACTTC. Protein sequence: CASSISGHTGDEQYF. Drawing the rest from reference TRBV19 and TRBJ2-7, the complete variable domain is DGGITQSPKYLFRKEGQNVTLSCEQNLNHDAMYWYRQDPGQGLRLIYYSQIVNDFQKGDIAEGYSVSREKKESFPLTVTSAQKNPTAFYLCASSISGHTGDEQYFGPGTRLTVT.

The chain couples TRBV5-4 to TRBJ2-5, with D possibly TRBD1 on 5 matching bases. Germline-derived CDR1 and CDR2 are SGHNT and YYREEE (reference sequence). The CDR3 is 14 amino acids. V was cut by 4 bases and J by 2 bases, with 12 bases left in between. CDR3 loop: CASSPQAGQETQYF. CDR3 bases: TGTGCCAGCAGCCCACAGGCAGGGCAAGAGACCCAGTACTTC.

V is TRBV7-2 and J is TRBJ2-7; D gene uncertain. The CDR3 length is 13 residues. Germline CDR1 SGHTA, CDR2 FQGNSA. V gave up 3 bases and J gave up 4 bases, with 10 bases separating them. As DNA, the CDR3 is TGTGCCAGCAGCTTCGAGTCATGGTACGAGCAGTACTTC. Protein sequence: CASSFESWYEQYF. The complete variable domain, with remaining parts taken from reference TRBV7-2 and TRBJ2-7, reads GAGVSQSPSNKVTEKGKDVELRCDPISGHTALYWYRQSLGQGLEFLIYFQGNSAPDKSGLPSDRFSAERTGGSVSTLTIQRTQQEDSAVYLCASSFESWYEQYFGPGTRLTVT.

This sequence joins TRBV6-6 and TRBJ2-7; a possible D gene is TRBD1 (6 bases). Germline V gives CDR1 MNHNY, CDR2 SVGAGI (reference sequence). This CDR3 has 14 amino acids. V shed 0 bases and J shed 3 bases, with 9 bases lying between them. CDR3: CASSYSGTNYEQYF. The CDR3 DNA is TGTGCCAGCAGTTACTCCGGGACAAACTACGAGCAGTACTTC.

The chain joins TRBV4-3 to TRBJ2-3, with 8 positions matching TRBD2. The length of the CDR3 is 16 residues. The ends lost 4 bases at V and 1 base at J; junction bases unmatched: 7. Germline V gene lookup returns CDR1 LGHNA and CDR2 YSLEER. The CDR3 region is CASSPLLAAGTDTQYF. CDR3 DNA sequence: TGCGCCAGCAGCCCACTACTAGCGGCCGGCACAGATACGCAGTATTTT.

This CDR3 is CASSQKTTGGHEQYF. CDR3 bases: TGTGCCAGCAGCCAAAAAACTACAGGGGGCCACGAGCAGTACTTC. This rearrangement joins TRBV3-1 (or the pseudogene TRBV3-2) to TRBJ2-7, with 9 bases matching TRBD1. Trimming cost V 2 bases and J 5 bases; bases outside gene matches: 7. CDR3 size: 15 residues. Germline-derived CDR1 and CDR2 are LGHDT and YNNKEL (reference sequence).

This chain uses TRBV13 with TRBJ2-1; the match to TRBD2 covers 8 bases. Germline V gives CDR1 PRHDT, CDR2 FYEKMQ (reference sequence). Germline trimming cut 5 bases from V and 10 bases from J; bases unmatched to any gene: 16. This CDR3 region has 16 residues. As DNA, the CDR3 is TGTGCCAGCAGCCCGCCGGGCCTAGCGGGTGGGTTGGAGCAGTTCTTC. It yields the protein CASSPPGLAGGLEQFF.

The V call is TRBV29-1, the J call TRBJ2-1, with TRBD1 identical over 10 bases. The CDR3 consists of 14 residues. Germline lookup yields CDR1 SQVTM and CDR2 ANQGSEA. After removal of 4 bases from V and 2 bases from J, the junction contained 2 bases not matched to a gene. CDR3 bases: TGCAGCGTTGGGGACAGGGGTGCCTACAATGAGCAGTTCTTC. Translation gives CSVGDRGAYNEQFF.